Below, one T cell receptor beta chain is given with its context. Only a few counts were recorded for this clone. Its antigen specificity is not known. No base quality values were provided; no much bigger clone lies one nucleotide off. The data were obtained in a study of OX40 agonist ivuxolimab in advanced cancers. A note on the overall study: Ivuxolimab was a fully human IgG2 agonistic monoclonal antibody targeting the costimulatory receptor OX40 (CD134). Intravenous ivuxolimab was administered to patients every 2 weeks at six dose levels: 0.01, 0.1, 0.3, 1.5, 3 and 10 mg/kg. Of the approximately 50 dose-escalation patients, hepatocellular carcinoma was present in roughly 19, melanoma in around 15, renal cell carcinoma in 9 and head and neck cancer in 9. In the dose-escalation cohort, more than 75% of patients were male, and the mean age was roughly 60 years, with a range of roughly 20 to 85. Patients were allowed to have had prior anti-PD-1, anti-PD-L1 or anti-CTLA-4 therapy, and approximately 43% of the dose-escalation patients had previously received checkpoint inhibitors. Three dose-escalation patients achieved partial responses, one with hepatocellular carcinoma and two with cutaneous melanoma. Peripheral TCRbeta sequencing was intended to test whether TCR sequence diversity was altered and clonal T-cell expansion was caused by ivuxolimab. The paper describes the monotherapy dose-escalation part (N ≈ 52 patients) of the phase I trial of ivuxolimab. Study-wide conclusions, independent of this receptor: Low levels of normalized T-cell clonal expansion were also seen in some patients who did not respond. After ivuxolimab, more expanded clones were found on average in CD8+ T cells than in CD4+ T cells. Partial responders in the 0.1-3.0 mg/kg groups had among the lowest normalized peripheral clonal expansion, especially among CD8+ T cells. Antigen specificity was not determined for the clonally expanded peripheral T cells. At doses of 0.1 to 3.0 mg/kg, clonal expansion of both CD4+ and CD8+ T cells in blood was seen between baseline and week 6.

For sequencing of the TCRbeta CDR3 region, genomic DNA was extracted from the sorted cells. The immunoSEQ Assay was used to sequence the TCRbeta CDR3 regions. What TCRdb holds here is the immuneACCESS table cut down to in-frame rearrangements. Part of the clones is not present; checked against another copy, under half of the missing clones reflect an unresolved V gene, and the others are unexplained. This sample is represented by approximately 68,000 clones; over 70% of them were singletons. Together, the top ten hold more than 3.5% of the sample. The trial excluded patients who had a history of autoimmune disease or who were on systemic immunosuppression. Peripheral blood for TCR sequencing was collected from all dose cohorts at baseline, on cycle 4 day 1, and on cycle 7 day 1. Samples were obtained from an open-label, multicenter, first-in-human phase I dose-escalation trial of ivuxolimab. The trial enrolled adults with locally advanced or metastatic head and neck squamous cell, hepatocellular, melanoma or renal cell carcinoma. Before TCR sequencing, CD4+ T cells and CD8+ T cells were sorted from peripheral blood as separate populations.

This specimen consisted of CD4+ or CD8+ T cells sorted from blood, obtained in a trial of the OX40 agonist ivuxolimab. This clonotype was obtained from an adult with an advanced solid tumor such as melanoma, head and neck, liver or kidney cancer.

The CDR3 protein sequence reads: CASSFNGRPQHF. The nucleotide sequence reads TGTGCCAGCAGTTTCAACGGTCGGCCCCAGCATTTT. Here the chain combines TRBV27 and TRBJ1-5; the D gene cannot be resolved reliably. CDR1 is given as MNHEY and CDR2 as SMNVEV, both from the germline V gene (reference sequence). A distance of 9 bases separates the germline ends of V and J, which lose 3 bases and 9 bases respectively. The CDR3 goes from the cysteine to the phenylalanine over 12 residues. Only the CDR3 DNA is retained, 36 bases long and in frame from the first base.